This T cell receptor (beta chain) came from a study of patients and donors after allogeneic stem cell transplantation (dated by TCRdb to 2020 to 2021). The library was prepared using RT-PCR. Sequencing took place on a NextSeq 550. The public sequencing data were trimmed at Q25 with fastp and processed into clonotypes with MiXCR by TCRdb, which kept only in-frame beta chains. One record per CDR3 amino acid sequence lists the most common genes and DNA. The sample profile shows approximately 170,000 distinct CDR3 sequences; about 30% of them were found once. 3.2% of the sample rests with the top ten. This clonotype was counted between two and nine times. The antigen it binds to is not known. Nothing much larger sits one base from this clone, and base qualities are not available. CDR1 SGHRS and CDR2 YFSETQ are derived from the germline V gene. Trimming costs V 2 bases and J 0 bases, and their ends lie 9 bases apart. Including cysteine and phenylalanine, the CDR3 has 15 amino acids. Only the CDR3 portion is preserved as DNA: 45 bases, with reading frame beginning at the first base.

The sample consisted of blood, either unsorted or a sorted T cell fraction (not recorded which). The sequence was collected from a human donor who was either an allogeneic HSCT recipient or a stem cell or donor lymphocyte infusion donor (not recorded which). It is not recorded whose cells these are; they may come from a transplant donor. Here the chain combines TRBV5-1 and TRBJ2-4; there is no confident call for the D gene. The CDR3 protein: CASSFSPGAKNIQYF. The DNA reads TGCGCCAGCAGCTTTAGTCCCGGAGCCAAAAACATTCAGTACTTC.